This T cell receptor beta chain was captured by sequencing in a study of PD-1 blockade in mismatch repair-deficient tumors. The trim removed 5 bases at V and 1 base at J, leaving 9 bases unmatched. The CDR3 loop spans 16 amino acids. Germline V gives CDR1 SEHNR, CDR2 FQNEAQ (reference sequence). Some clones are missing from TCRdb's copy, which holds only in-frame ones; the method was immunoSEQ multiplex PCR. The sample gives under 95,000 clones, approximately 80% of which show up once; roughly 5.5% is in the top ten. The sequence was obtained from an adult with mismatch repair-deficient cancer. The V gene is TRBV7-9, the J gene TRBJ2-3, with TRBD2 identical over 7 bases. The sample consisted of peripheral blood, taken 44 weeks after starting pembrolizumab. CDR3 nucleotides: TGTGCCAGCAGCCCTCTAGCGGAGCCGCGCACAGATACGCAGTATTTT. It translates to CASSPLAEPRTDTQYF.